This T cell receptor beta chain derives from a study of blood T cell repertoires in COVID-19. Study summary: Collection of acute and convalescent COVID-19 samples took place in the United States, Italy and Spain.

This study enrolled people aged about 18 to 100 from about two dozen US geographic areas. The study assigned cohorts using participant-reported clinical history. Trimming took 7 bases from V and 0 from J, leaving 12 bases between them. The CDR3 consists of 15 residues. Germline CDR1 reads MNHNY; CDR2 reads SVGAGI (reference sequence). This clone occurred once. Original methodology: The assay estimated nucleated cells by amplifying reference gene primers. Only in-frame clones appear in the TCRdb table, and some are missing; sequencing was by immunoSEQ multiplex PCR. V and J calls and clone size are as listed in that table; D and trimming were resolved from the DNA. Here the sample spans roughly 300,000 clones, 80% to 90% being singletons.

Sequencing was carried out using PBMCs or T cells enriched from blood (not recorded which). The TCR was taken from a woman in her 40s with acute COVID-19. This chain links TRBV6-6 with TRBJ1-4, with no clear D. The chain's CDR3 is CASIWAPATNEKLFF. Here the CDR3 DNA reads TGTGCCAGCATATGGGCCCCAGCAACTAATGAAAAACTGTTTTTT.